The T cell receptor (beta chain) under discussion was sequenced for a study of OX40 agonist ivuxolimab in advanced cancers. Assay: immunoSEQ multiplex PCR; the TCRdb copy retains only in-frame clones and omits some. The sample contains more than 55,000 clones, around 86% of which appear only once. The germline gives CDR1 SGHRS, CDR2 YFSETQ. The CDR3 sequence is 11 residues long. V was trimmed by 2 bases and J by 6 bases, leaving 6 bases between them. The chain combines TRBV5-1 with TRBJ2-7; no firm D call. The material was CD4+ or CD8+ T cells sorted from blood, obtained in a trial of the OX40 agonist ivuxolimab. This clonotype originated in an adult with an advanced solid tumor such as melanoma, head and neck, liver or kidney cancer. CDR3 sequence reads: CASSLGLEQYF. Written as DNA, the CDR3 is TGCGCCAGCAGCTTAGGCCTCGAGCAGTACTTC.